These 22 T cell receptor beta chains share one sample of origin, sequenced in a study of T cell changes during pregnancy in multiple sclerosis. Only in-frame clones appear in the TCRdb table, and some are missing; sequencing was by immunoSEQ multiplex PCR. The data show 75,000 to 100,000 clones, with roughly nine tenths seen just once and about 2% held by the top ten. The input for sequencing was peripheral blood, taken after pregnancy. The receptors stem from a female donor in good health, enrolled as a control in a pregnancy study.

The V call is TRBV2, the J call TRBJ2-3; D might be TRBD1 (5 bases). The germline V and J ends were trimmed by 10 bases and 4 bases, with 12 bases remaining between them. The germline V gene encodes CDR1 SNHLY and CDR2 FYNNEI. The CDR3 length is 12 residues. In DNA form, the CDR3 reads TGTGCCACCTGGACATACGCAGATACGCAGTATTTT. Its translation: CATWTYADTQYF.

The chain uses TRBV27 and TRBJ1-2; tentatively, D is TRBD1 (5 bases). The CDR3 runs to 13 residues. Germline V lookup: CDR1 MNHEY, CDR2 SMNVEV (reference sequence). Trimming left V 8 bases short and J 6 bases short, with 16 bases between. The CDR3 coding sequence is TGTGCCAGCTCCCTTAGGGGTTCCGATGGCTACACCTTC. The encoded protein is CASSLRGSDGYTF.

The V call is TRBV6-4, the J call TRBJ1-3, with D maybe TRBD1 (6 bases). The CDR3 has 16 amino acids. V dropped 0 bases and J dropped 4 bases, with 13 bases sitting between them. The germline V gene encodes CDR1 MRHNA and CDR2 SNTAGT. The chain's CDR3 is CASSDSTGTKGNTIYF. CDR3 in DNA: TGTGCCAGCAGTGACTCAACAGGGACGAAAGGAAACACCATATATTTT.

The CDR3 DNA reads TGTGCCAGCAGCTTAACGGCGACGGGGAGCACAGATACGCAGTATTTT. It encodes CASSLTATGSTDTQYF. J is TRBJ2-3 and V is TRBV7-3; D is perhaps TRBD2 (5 bases). The germline gives CDR1 SGHTA, CDR2 FQGTGA. Trimming left V 0 bases short and J 0 bases short, with 10 bases between. CDR3 length equals 16 residues. Full variable domain (missing parts from reference TRBV7-3 and TRBJ2-3): GAGVSQTPSNKVTEKGKYVELRCDPISGHTALYWYRQSLGQGPEFLIYFQGTGAADDSGLPNDRFFAVRPEGSVSTLKIQRTERGDSAVYLCASSLTATGSTDTQYFGPGTRLTVL.

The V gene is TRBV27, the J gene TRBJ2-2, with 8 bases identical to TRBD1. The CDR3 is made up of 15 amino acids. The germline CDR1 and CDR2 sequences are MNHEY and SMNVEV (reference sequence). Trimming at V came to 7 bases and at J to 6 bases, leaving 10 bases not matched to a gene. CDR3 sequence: CASTPFQGAPGELFF. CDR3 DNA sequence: TGTGCCAGCACACCTTTTCAGGGGGCGCCCGGGGAGCTGTTTTTT.

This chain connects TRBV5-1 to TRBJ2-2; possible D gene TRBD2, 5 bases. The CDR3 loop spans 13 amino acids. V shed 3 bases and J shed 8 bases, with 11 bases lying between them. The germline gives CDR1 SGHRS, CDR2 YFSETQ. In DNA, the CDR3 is TGCGCCAGCAGCTGGGGAGAAAGAGGGGAGCTGTTTTTT. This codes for CASSWGERGELFF.

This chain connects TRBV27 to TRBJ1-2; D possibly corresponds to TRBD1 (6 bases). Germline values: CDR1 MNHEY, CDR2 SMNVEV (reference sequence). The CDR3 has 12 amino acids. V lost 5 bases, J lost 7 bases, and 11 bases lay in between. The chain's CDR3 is CASSNTGTGYTF. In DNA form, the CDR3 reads TGTGCCAGCAGTAACACAGGGACTGGCTACACCTTC.

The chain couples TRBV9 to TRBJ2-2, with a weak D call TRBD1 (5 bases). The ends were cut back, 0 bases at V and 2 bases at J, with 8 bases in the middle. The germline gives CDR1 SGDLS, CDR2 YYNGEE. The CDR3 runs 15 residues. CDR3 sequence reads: CASSVGTINTGELFF. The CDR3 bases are TGTGCCAGCAGCGTAGGGACAATAAACACCGGGGAGCTGTTTTTT.

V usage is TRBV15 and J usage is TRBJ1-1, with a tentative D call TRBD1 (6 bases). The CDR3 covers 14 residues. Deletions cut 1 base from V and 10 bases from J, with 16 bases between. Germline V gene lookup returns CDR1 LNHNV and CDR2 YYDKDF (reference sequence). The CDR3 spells CATSRAQSRGGAFF. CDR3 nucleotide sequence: TGTGCCACCAGCAGAGCTCAGAGTAGGGGGGGAGCTTTCTTT.

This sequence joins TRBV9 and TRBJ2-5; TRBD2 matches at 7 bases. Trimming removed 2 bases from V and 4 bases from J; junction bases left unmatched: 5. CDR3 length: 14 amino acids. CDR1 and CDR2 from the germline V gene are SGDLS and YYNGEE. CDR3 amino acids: CASSVLGTTETQYF. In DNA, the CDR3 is TGTGCCAGCAGCGTCCTCGGGACTACAGAGACCCAGTACTTC. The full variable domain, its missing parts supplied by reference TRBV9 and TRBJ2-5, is DSGVTQTPKHLITATGQRVTLRCSPRSGDLSVYWYQQSLDQGLQFLIQYYNGEERAKGNILERFSAQQFPDLHSELNLSSLELGDSALYFCASSVLGTTETQYFGPGTRLLVL.

In DNA form, the CDR3 reads TGCAGCGTTGAGTACGGGATGGGCTCCTACAATGAGCAGTTCTTC. It yields the protein CSVEYGMGSYNEQFF. This rearrangement joins TRBV29-1 to TRBJ2-1; D possibly corresponds to TRBD2 (5 bases). CDR1 SQVTM and CDR2 ANQGSEA come from the germline V gene. This CDR3 contains 15 residues. V dropped 3 bases and J dropped 0 bases, with 12 bases sitting between them.

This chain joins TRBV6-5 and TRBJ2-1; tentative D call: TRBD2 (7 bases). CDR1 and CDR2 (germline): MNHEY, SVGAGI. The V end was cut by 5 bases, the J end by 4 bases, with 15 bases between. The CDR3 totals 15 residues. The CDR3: CASSARRGGYNEQFF. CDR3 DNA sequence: TGTGCCAGCAGTGCCCGGAGGGGGGGGTACAATGAGCAGTTCTTC.

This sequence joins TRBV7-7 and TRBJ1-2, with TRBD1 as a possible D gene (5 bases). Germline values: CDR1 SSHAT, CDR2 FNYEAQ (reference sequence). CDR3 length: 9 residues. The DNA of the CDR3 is TGTGCTAGGGGCTATGGCTACACCTTC. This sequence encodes CARGYGYTF.

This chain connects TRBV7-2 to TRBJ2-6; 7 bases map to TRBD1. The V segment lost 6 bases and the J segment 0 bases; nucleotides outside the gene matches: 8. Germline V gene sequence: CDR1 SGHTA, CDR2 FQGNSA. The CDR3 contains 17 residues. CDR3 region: CASSRWDRRSGANVLTF. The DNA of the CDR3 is TGTGCCAGCAGTCGTTGGGACAGACGCTCTGGGGCCAACGTCCTGACTTTC.

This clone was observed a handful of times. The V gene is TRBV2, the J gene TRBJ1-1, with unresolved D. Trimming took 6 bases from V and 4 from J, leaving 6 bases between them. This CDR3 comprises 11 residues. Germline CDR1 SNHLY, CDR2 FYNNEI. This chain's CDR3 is CASRSSTEAFF. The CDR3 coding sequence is TGTGCCAGCAGATCCAGCACTGAAGCTTTCTTT.

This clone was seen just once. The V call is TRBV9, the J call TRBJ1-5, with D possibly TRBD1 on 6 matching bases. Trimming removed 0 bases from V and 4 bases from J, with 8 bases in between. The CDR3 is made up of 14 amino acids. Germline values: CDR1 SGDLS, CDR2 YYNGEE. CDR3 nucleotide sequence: TGTGCCAGCAGCGTAGCAGGGACAAATCAGCCCCAGCATTTT. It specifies CASSVAGTNQPQHF.

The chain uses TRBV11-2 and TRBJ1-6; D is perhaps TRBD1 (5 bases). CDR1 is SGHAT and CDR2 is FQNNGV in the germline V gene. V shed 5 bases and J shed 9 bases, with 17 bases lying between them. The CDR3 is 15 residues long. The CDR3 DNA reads TGTGCCAGCAGCCCTGAGGCAGGGCGGCCTTCACCCCTCCACTTT. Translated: CASSPEAGRPSPLHF. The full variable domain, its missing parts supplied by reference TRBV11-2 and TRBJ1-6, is EAGVAQSPRYKIIEKRQSVAFWCNPISGHATLYWYQQILGQGPKLLIQFQNNGVVDDSQLPKDRFSAERLKGVDSTLKIQPAKLEDSAVYLCASSPEAGRPSPLHFGNGTRLTVT.

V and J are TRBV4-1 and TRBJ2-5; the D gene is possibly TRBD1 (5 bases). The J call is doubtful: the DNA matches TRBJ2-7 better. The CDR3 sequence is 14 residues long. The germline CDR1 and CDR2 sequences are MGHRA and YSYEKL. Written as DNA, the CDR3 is TGCGCCAGCAGCCAATCGGACACCTACTACGAGCAGTACTTC. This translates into CASSQSDTYYEQYF.

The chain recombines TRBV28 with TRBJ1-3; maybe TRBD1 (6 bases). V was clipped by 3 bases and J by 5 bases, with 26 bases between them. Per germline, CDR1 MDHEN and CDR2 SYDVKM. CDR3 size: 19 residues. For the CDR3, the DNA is TGTGCCAGCAGTTTGAGGGGGAGCCCGGCGGCAGCGAACCGAAACACCATATATTTT. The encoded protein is CASSLRGSPAAANRNTIYF. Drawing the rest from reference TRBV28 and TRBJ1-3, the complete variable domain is DVKVTQSSRYLVKRTGEKVFLECVQDMDHENMFWYRQDPGLGLRLIYFSYDVKMKEKGDIPEGYSVSREKKERFSLILESASTNQTSMYLCASSLRGSPAAANRNTIYFGEGSWLTVV.

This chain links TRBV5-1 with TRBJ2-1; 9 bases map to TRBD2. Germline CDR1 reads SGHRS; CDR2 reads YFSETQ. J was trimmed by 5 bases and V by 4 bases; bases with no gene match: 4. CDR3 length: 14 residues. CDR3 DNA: TGCGCCAGCAGCCTTAGCGGGAGCCACAATGAGCAGTTCTTC. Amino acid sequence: CASSLSGSHNEQFF.

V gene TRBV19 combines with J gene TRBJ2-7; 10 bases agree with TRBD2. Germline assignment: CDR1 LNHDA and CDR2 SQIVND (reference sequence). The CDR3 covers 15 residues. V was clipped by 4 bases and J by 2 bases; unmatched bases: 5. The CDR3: CASSRGLAATYEQYF. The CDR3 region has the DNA TGTGCCAGTAGTAGAGGACTAGCGGCTACCTACGAGCAGTACTTC.

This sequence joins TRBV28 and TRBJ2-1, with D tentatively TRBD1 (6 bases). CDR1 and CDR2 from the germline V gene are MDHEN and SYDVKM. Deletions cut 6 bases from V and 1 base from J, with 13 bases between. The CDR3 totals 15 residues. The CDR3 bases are TGTGCCAGCAGCAACAGGGTTGGGTCCTACAATGAGCAGTTCTTC. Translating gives CASSNRVGSYNEQFF.